This TCR beta chain is drawn from a study of blood T cell repertoires in COVID-19. Background on the study: Samples of COVID-19 (acute and convalescent) were obtained from the United States, Italy and Spain. T cells, B-cell-depleted T cells, or PBMCs provided the cDNA or gDNA that served as material.

In the source study's methods: Cell counts per sample came from amplifying reference gene primers. Generated by immunoSEQ multiplex PCR, the TCRdb table keeps only in-frame clones and is missing some. That table is the source of V, J and clone size, and D and trimming were worked out from the DNA. The sample has about 73,000 clones, about four fifths seen once. Trimming took 7 bases from V and 2 from J, leaving 10 bases between them. Germline CDR1 and CDR2: ENHRY and SYGVKD. CDR3 length: 13 amino acids. Specimen: peripheral blood. The J gene is TRBJ2-3, the V gene TRBV10-3, with D uncertain. This TCR was recovered from a human donor in a cohort sampled during active COVID-19. CDR3 sequence: CAITSADTDTQYF. The CDR3 nucleotides read TGTGCCATCACGTCGGCGGACACAGATACGCAGTATTTT.